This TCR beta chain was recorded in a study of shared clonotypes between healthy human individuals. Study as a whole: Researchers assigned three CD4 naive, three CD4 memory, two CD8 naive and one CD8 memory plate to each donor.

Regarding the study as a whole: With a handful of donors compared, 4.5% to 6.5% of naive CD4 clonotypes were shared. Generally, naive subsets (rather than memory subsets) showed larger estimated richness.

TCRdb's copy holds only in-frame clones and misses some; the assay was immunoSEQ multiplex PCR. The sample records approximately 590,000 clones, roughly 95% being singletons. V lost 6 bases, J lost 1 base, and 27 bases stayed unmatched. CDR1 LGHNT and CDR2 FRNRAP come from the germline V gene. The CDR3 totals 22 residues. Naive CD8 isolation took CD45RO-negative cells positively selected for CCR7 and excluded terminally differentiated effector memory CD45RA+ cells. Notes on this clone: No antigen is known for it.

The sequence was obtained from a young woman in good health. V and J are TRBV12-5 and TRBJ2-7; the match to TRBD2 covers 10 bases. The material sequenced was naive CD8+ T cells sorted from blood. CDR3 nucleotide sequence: TGTGCTAGTGGCGCCTGCGACAGGCTATCGGATAGCGGGAGGCACCTATCCTACGAGCAGTACTTC. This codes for CASGACDRLSDSGRHLSYEQYF. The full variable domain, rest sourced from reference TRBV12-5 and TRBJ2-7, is DARVTQTPRHKVTEMGQEVTMRCQPILGHNTVFWYRQTMMQGLELLAYFRNRAPLDDSGMPKDRFSAEMPDATLATLKIQPSEPRDSAVYFCASGACDRLSDSGRHLSYEQYFGPGTRLTVT.